The rows below give T cell receptor beta chains drawn from one sample of a study of T-cell reconstitution after alpha-beta-depleted transplantation in children. Each CDR3 protein is one row after TCRdb ran MiXCR on the PCR reads. The sample yields 500,000 to 600,000 distinct CDR3 sequences, roughly 27% seen once. Sequencing used PBMCs, obtained before TCRalphabeta/CD19-depleted stem cell transplant. The receptors come from a boy in the first two years of life with Wiskott-Aldrich syndrome, due to receive a stem cell transplant. The CDR3 runs from the conserved cysteine through the conserved F or W. The order of the fields is clone size, D gene, CDR3 length, J gene, V gene, CDR3 DNA, CDR3 protein. The D gene is left open where the match is weak. Rows may omit the clone size; those that give it use once, few, many or a size class.

clone size: .
D gene: .
CDR3 length: 15
J gene: TRBJ2-3
V gene: TRBV20-1
CDR3 DNA: TGCAGTGCTAGAGATCCCCCGACACGCACATATACGCAGTATTTT
CDR3 protein: CSARDPPTRTYTQYF

clone size: .
D gene: .
CDR3 length: 10
J gene: TRBJ2-7
V gene: TRBV29-1
CDR3 DNA: TGCAGCGTTCCCTCCTACGAGCAGTACTTC
CDR3 protein: CSVPSYEQYF

clone size: .
D gene: TRBD2
CDR3 length: 18
J gene: TRBJ2-1
V gene: TRBV11-2
CDR3 DNA: TGTGCCAGCAGCTCCAGACGCCTCGGGACTAGCGGGAGCAATGAGCAGTTCTTC
CDR3 protein: CASSSRRLGTSGSNEQFF

clone size: few
D gene: .
CDR3 length: 13
J gene: TRBJ2-5
V gene: TRBV27
CDR3 DNA: TGTGCCAGCAGTTTCCATCCCGCCGTCAGCCCGTACTTC
CDR3 protein: CASSFHPAVSPYF

clone size: .
D gene: TRBD2
CDR3 length: 14
J gene: TRBJ2-1
V gene: TRBV29-1
CDR3 DNA: TGCAGCGACGAGGGGACTAGGGGTTTTCATGAGCAGTTCTTC
CDR3 protein: CSDEGTRGFHEQFF

clone size: .
D gene: .
CDR3 length: 11
J gene: TRBJ2-7
V gene: TRBV3-1
CDR3 DNA: TGTGCCAGCAGCCAAGCGACTGAGCAGTACTTC
CDR3 protein: CASSQATEQYF

clone size: .
D gene: .
CDR3 length: 12
J gene: TRBJ2-7
V gene: TRBV6-5
CDR3 DNA: TGTGCCAGCAGTTACTCGGGCCACGAGCAGTACTTC
CDR3 protein: CASSYSGHEQYF

clone size: few
D gene: .
CDR3 length: 13
J gene: TRBJ2-1
V gene: TRBV7-9
CDR3 DNA: TGTGCCAGCAGCTCCAGGGTTGGGAATGAGCAGTTCTTC
CDR3 protein: CASSSRVGNEQFF

clone size: few
D gene: .
CDR3 length: 14
J gene: TRBJ2-7
V gene: TRBV5-1
CDR3 DNA: TGCGCCAGCAGCTTGAGCAGTTGGGGCTACGAGCAGTACTTC
CDR3 protein: CASSLSSWGYEQYF

clone size: .
D gene: .
CDR3 length: 13
J gene: TRBJ2-2
V gene: TRBV24-1
CDR3 DNA: TGTGCCGCCCAGAAAGGAAACACCGGGGAGCTGTTTTTT
CDR3 protein: CAAQKGNTGELFF

clone size: .
D gene: .
CDR3 length: 18
J gene: TRBJ2-1
V gene: TRBV3-1
CDR3 DNA: TGTGCCTCCTCCCAAGATTGGGTAAAGGCTAGCAGAGGCAATGAGCAGTTCTTC
CDR3 protein: CASSQDWVKASRGNEQFF

clone size: few
D gene: TRBD1
CDR3 length: 17
J gene: TRBJ1-5
V gene: TRBV20-1
CDR3 DNA: TGCAGTGCTACGATGGACAGGGGTGTTTATAGCAATCAGCCCCAGCATTTT
CDR3 protein: CSATMDRGVYSNQPQHF

clone size: .
D gene: .
CDR3 length: 15
J gene: TRBJ2-7
V gene: TRBV5-6
CDR3 DNA: TGTGCCAGCAGCTTAGCAGGGGATGTTTACTACGAGCAGTACTTC
CDR3 protein: CASSLAGDVYYEQYF

clone size: .
D gene: .
CDR3 length: 16
J gene: TRBJ2-1
V gene: TRBV7-9
CDR3 DNA: TGTGCCAGCAGCCGCGCGGAGGCGGGAATATACAATGAGCAGTTCTTC
CDR3 protein: CASSRAEAGIYNEQFF

clone size: once
D gene: TRBD2
CDR3 length: 16
J gene: TRBJ2-4
V gene: TRBV12-3/TRBV12-4
CDR3 DNA: TGTGCCAGCACCACACTAGCGGAGCTAGCCAAAAACATTCAGTACTTC
CDR3 protein: CASTTLAELAKNIQYF

clone size: .
D gene: TRBD1
CDR3 length: 16
J gene: TRBJ2-7
V gene: TRBV12-3/TRBV12-4
CDR3 DNA: TGTGCCAGCAGCAGACCCGGGACAGGGGGTTACTACGAGCAGTACTTC
CDR3 protein: CASSRPGTGGYYEQYF

clone size: few
D gene: .
CDR3 length: 14
J gene: TRBJ2-3
V gene: TRBV5-1
CDR3 DNA: TGCGCCAGCAGCGTCGGGCGGATCACAGATACGCAGTATTTT
CDR3 protein: CASSVGRITDTQYF

clone size: .
D gene: TRBD1
CDR3 length: 19
J gene: TRBJ2-4
V gene: TRBV10-3
CDR3 DNA: TGTGCCATCAGTGAGTCAGGCGGGACAGGGGGCTTATCCAAAAACATTCAGTACTTC
CDR3 protein: CAISESGGTGGLSKNIQYF

clone size: few
D gene: .
CDR3 length: 11
J gene: TRBJ2-5
V gene: TRBV5-1
CDR3 DNA: TGCGCCAGCAGCCTAGCGAGCCTTTTGGACTTC
CDR3 protein: CASSLASLLDF

clone size: .
D gene: .
CDR3 length: 16
J gene: TRBJ1-3
V gene: TRBV6-5
CDR3 DNA: TGTGCCAGCAGTTACGGCCGGCTAGCGGTTGGAAACACCATATATTTT
CDR3 protein: CASSYGRLAVGNTIYF

clone size: .
D gene: .
CDR3 length: 13
J gene: TRBJ1-1
V gene: TRBV20-1
CDR3 DNA: TGCAGTGCTAGACAGAGCCAGAAGACTGAAGCTTTCTTT
CDR3 protein: CSARQSQKTEAFF

clone size: .
D gene: TRBD2
CDR3 length: 14
J gene: TRBJ2-1
V gene: TRBV10-3
CDR3 DNA: TGTGCCATCAGTGGGCGGGAGGGCCTCAATGAGCAGTTCTTC
CDR3 protein: CAISGREGLNEQFF

clone size: .
D gene: TRBD1
CDR3 length: 18
J gene: TRBJ2-1
V gene: TRBV6-2/TRBV6-3
CDR3 DNA: TGTGCCAGCAGTTACTTCACGAACCGGGACAGGGTCGACAATGAGCAGTTCTTC
CDR3 protein: CASSYFTNRDRVDNEQFF

clone size: .
D gene: .
CDR3 length: 15
J gene: TRBJ2-2
V gene: TRBV5-1
CDR3 DNA: TGCGCCAGCAGCTTGGCGGGAGTGAACACCGGGGAGCTGTTTTTT
CDR3 protein: CASSLAGVNTGELFF

clone size: .
D gene: TRBD1
CDR3 length: 14
J gene: TRBJ1-1
V gene: TRBV5-4
CDR3 DNA: TGTGCCAGCAGGCCCGGGACAGAAAACACTGAAGCTTTCTTT
CDR3 protein: CASRPGTENTEAFF

clone size: few
D gene: .
CDR3 length: 12
J gene: TRBJ2-5
V gene: TRBV29-1
CDR3 DNA: TGCAGCGTTGTTTGGGGGCAGGAGACCCAGTACTTC
CDR3 protein: CSVVWGQETQYF

clone size: .
D gene: TRBD2
CDR3 length: 15
J gene: TRBJ2-1
V gene: TRBV4-1
CDR3 DNA: TGCGCCAGCAGCCAACCAAGGACTAGCTCCGATGAGCAGTTCTTC
CDR3 protein: CASSQPRTSSDEQFF

clone size: few
D gene: .
CDR3 length: 15
J gene: TRBJ1-4
V gene: TRBV6-1
CDR3 DNA: TGTGCCAGCAGTGTCCGGGATAAAGGTTTTGAAAAACTGTTTTTT
CDR3 protein: CASSVRDKGFEKLFF

clone size: few
D gene: TRBD1
CDR3 length: 14
J gene: TRBJ2-1
V gene: TRBV28
CDR3 DNA: TGTGCCAGTTCCATTCCTGGGACAGGGAATGAGCAGTTCTTC
CDR3 protein: CASSIPGTGNEQFF

clone size: .
D gene: .
CDR3 length: 15
J gene: TRBJ2-1
V gene: TRBV7-8
CDR3 DNA: TGTGCCAGCAGCTTCTGGGGTTTTTCCTACAATGAGCAGTTCTTC
CDR3 protein: CASSFWGFSYNEQFF

clone size: .
D gene: .
CDR3 length: 14
J gene: TRBJ2-5
V gene: TRBV4-2
CDR3 DNA: TGTGCCAGCAGCCAAGAGTCTGTCCAAGAGACCCAGTACTTC
CDR3 protein: CASSQESVQETQYF

clone size: .
D gene: TRBD2
CDR3 length: 15
J gene: TRBJ2-1
V gene: TRBV3-1
CDR3 DNA: TGTGCCAGCAGCCAAGCAGCTAGCGGGTACCATGAGCAGTTCTTC
CDR3 protein: CASSQAASGYHEQFF

clone size: many
D gene: .
CDR3 length: 15
J gene: TRBJ2-7
V gene: TRBV5-5
CDR3 DNA: TGTGCCAGCAGACCTACTGACTTTTTCTGGGACGAGCAGTACTTC
CDR3 protein: CASRPTDFFWDEQYF

clone size: few
D gene: TRBD1
CDR3 length: 16
J gene: TRBJ2-1
V gene: TRBV12-3/TRBV12-4
CDR3 DNA: TGTGCCAGCAGTCGTCACAGGGGAGAGACCTACAATGAGCAGTTCTTC
CDR3 protein: CASSRHRGETYNEQFF

clone size: few
D gene: .
CDR3 length: 16
J gene: TRBJ1-5
V gene: TRBV20-1
CDR3 DNA: TGCAGTGCTAGAAGCCAAGGAACCCTGAGCAATCAGCCCCAGCATTTT
CDR3 protein: CSARSQGTLSNQPQHF

clone size: few
D gene: TRBD1
CDR3 length: 15
J gene: TRBJ2-1
V gene: TRBV11-3
CDR3 DNA: TGTGCCAGCAGCTTAGAGACAGGGCCGTCCGGCGAGCAGTTCTTC
CDR3 protein: CASSLETGPSGEQFF

clone size: .
D gene: TRBD2
CDR3 length: 14
J gene: TRBJ2-3
V gene: TRBV20-1
CDR3 DNA: TGCAGTGCTAGATCTAGCGGGAGGAGGAATACGCAGTATTTT
CDR3 protein: CSARSSGRRNTQYF

clone size: .
D gene: .
CDR3 length: 13
J gene: TRBJ2-7
V gene: TRBV20-1
CDR3 DNA: TGCAGTGCCACGCAGGTGAATAGTTACGAGCAGTACTTC
CDR3 protein: CSATQVNSYEQYF

clone size: .
D gene: TRBD2
CDR3 length: 17
J gene: TRBJ2-1
V gene: TRBV11-1
CDR3 DNA: TGTGCCAGCAGCCGATCTACTAGCGGGAGACCCTACAATGAGCAGTTCTTC
CDR3 protein: CASSRSTSGRPYNEQFF

clone size: .
D gene: .
CDR3 length: 15
J gene: TRBJ2-5
V gene: TRBV12-3/TRBV12-4
CDR3 DNA: TGTGCCAGCAGTTCCTCAGGAGGGCCTCGGGAGACCCAGTACTTC
CDR3 protein: CASSSSGGPRETQYF

clone size: once
D gene: .
CDR3 length: 16
J gene: TRBJ2-4
V gene: TRBV15
CDR3 DNA: TGTGCCACCAGCAGAGATCCGAGCCTAGCCAAAAACATTCAGTACTTC
CDR3 protein: CATSRDPSLAKNIQYF

clone size: .
D gene: .
CDR3 length: 14
J gene: TRBJ2-5
V gene: TRBV13
CDR3 DNA: TGTGCCAGCAGGCTAAGGGGAAATCAAGAGACCCAGTACTTC
CDR3 protein: CASRLRGNQETQYF

clone size: few
D gene: .
CDR3 length: 15
J gene: TRBJ1-1
V gene: TRBV7-9
CDR3 DNA: TGTGCCAGCAGCTACCTCAGGGCCGTGAACACTGAAGCTTTCTTT
CDR3 protein: CASSYLRAVNTEAFF

clone size: .
D gene: TRBD2
CDR3 length: 17
J gene: TRBJ2-1
V gene: TRBV6-5
CDR3 DNA: TGTGCCAGCAGTTACCCTTCGACTAGCGGGAGGGTCTATGAGCAGTTCTTC
CDR3 protein: CASSYPSTSGRVYEQFF

clone size: .
D gene: .
CDR3 length: 13
J gene: TRBJ2-5
V gene: TRBV19
CDR3 DNA: TGTGCCAGTAGTTCCGACGGGGAAGAGACCCAGTACTTC
CDR3 protein: CASSSDGEETQYF

clone size: few
D gene: .
CDR3 length: 12
J gene: TRBJ2-7
V gene: TRBV10-1
CDR3 DNA: TGCGCCAGCTCCGCAGTCTCCTACGAGCAGTACTTC
CDR3 protein: CASSAVSYEQYF

clone size: few
D gene: .
CDR3 length: 14
J gene: TRBJ1-2
V gene: TRBV14
CDR3 DNA: TGTGCCAGCAGCCAACTGCTGTCGTCGGGTGGCTACACCTTC
CDR3 protein: CASSQLLSSGGYTF

clone size: once
D gene: .
CDR3 length: 13
J gene: TRBJ2-7
V gene: TRBV20-1
CDR3 DNA: TGCAGTGCTAGAGCGGGGTCTCACTACGAGCAGTACTTC
CDR3 protein: CSARAGSHYEQYF

clone size: .
D gene: .
CDR3 length: 15
J gene: TRBJ2-7
V gene: TRBV9
CDR3 DNA: TGTGCCAGCAGCGTAGTGCCGGGGCCTGCCTACGAGCAGTACTTC
CDR3 protein: CASSVVPGPAYEQYF

clone size: .
D gene: .
CDR3 length: 14
J gene: TRBJ2-5
V gene: TRBV29-1
CDR3 DNA: TGCAGCGTTCGCCGTACATCGGTCCAAGAGACCCAGTACTTC
CDR3 protein: CSVRRTSVQETQYF

clone size: .
D gene: TRBD1
CDR3 length: 13
J gene: TRBJ1-3
V gene: TRBV14
CDR3 DNA: TGTGCCAGCAAACCAGGGGGCAGTGGCACCATATATTTT
CDR3 protein: CASKPGGSGTIYF

clone size: few
D gene: TRBD1
CDR3 length: 13
J gene: TRBJ1-2
V gene: TRBV7-9
CDR3 DNA: TGTGCCAGCAGCTCCGGACAGGGCAGTGGCTACACCTTC
CDR3 protein: CASSSGQGSGYTF